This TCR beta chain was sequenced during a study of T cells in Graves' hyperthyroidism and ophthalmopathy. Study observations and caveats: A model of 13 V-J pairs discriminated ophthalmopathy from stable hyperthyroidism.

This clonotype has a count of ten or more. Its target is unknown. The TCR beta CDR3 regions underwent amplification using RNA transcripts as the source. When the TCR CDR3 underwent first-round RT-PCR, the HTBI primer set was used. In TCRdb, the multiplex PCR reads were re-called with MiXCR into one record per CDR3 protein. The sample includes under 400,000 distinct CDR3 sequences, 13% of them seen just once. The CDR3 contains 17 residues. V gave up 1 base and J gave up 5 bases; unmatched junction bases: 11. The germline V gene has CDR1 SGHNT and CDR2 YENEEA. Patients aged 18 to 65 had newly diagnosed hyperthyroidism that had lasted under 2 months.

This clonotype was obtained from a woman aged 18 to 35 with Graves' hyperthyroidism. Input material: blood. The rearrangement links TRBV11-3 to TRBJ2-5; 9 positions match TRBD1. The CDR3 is CASSLGTRTGQGETQYF. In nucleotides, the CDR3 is TGTGCCAGCAGCTTAGGGACACGGACCGGACAGGGGGAGACCCAGTACTTC.